The T cell receptor beta chain described here comes from a study of T cell repertoires in cytomegalovirus infection (dated 2019 in TCRdb). Some background on the complete study: Peptide stimulations targeted recently identified HLA-C-restricted CMV epitopes, whose presentation resists viral immunomodulation, together with well-studied HLA-B-restricted epitopes. Donor HLA type was relevant to the analysis, because carriage of CMV infection together with the matching HLA type was indicated by public TCR beta signatures.

This clonotype was picked up many times. The antigen it recognizes is unknown. No per-base quality is available; no much larger clone lies one base away. From a lookup of the germline V gene, CDR1 and CDR2 are SGHVS and FNYEAQ. Counted from cysteine to phenylalanine, this CDR3 has 18 amino acids. Only the CDR3 portion is preserved as DNA: 54 bases, with reading frame beginning at the first base. V ends up 5 bases short and J 0 bases short, with an unmatched junction base count of 12. The paper as a whole reports these results and caveats: Cumulative frequency of public TCR beta family members discriminated carriers of CMV infection plus the relevant HLA type in this cohort and an independent 352-donor cohort. In the ex vivo response, HLA-C-restricted CMV-specific TCR beta clonotypes were dominant, and in two of eight donors the single most frequent clonotype came from this HLA-C-restricted group.

The treatment or condition label for this specimen denotes: in vitro stimulation with specific CMV peptide epitopes to enrich CMV-specific T cells. The sequencing machine was an Illumina HiSeq 1500. TCRdb trimmed public reads at Q25 via fastp, called clones via MiXCR and kept in-frame beta chains. Duplicate CDR3 protein sequences are folded into a single record with the most common DNA and genes. This sample is represented by approximately 990,000 distinct CDR3 sequences; approximately 33% of them were singletons. The ten largest make up under 15% of the sample. The material was cultured CD8+ T cells from PBMCs, obtained from culture after CMV antigen stimulation. The chain is encoded by TRBV7-6 joined to TRBJ2-2; 7 bases in the middle match TRBD2. The TCR was taken from a human donor in good health (CMV status not recorded). Some clones in this sample may be carry-over from other donors' samples. The nucleotide sequence is TGTGCCAGCAGCCCCTCCGGGGGGTCCCTCGCGAACACCGGGGAGCTGTTTTTT. Translated, this is CASSPSGGSLANTGELFF. The full variable domain, completed from the reference TRBV7-6 and TRBJ2-2 proteins outside the CDR3, reads GAGVSQSPRYKVTKRGQDVALRCDPISGHVSLYWYRQALGQGPEFLTYFNYEAQQDKSGLPNDRFSAERPEGSISTLTIQRTEQRDSAMYRCASSPSGGSLANTGELFFGEGSRLTVL.